This T cell receptor (beta chain) was identified in a study of shared clonotypes between healthy human individuals (dated by TCRdb to 2018 to 2020). Some background on the complete study: The cohort included three men and two women between 18 and 49 years of age. Different laboratories and diverse techniques were used to prepare libraries and sequence TCR repertoires, to increase sequencing depth and limit assay-specific biases. Blood TCR repertoires of a handful of healthy adults were deeply sequenced to estimate repertoire size and the extent of clonotype sharing between individuals. Between about 0.8 and 9 billion PBMCs per donor were obtained by leukapheresis. For each donor, CD4 naive and CD4 memory were each given three plates, CD8 naive was given two plates, and CD8 memory was given one plate.

To note about this clone: This receptor's antigen is unknown. Base qualities are not provided; no much larger clone lies one nucleotide away.

CDR1 SGDLS and CDR2 YYNGEE were looked up in the germline V gene. Inclusive of the bounding cysteine and phenylalanine, the CDR3 is 14 residues long. This entry keeps only the CDR3 DNA: 42 bases, framed from base 1. The junction shows trimming of 3 bases on V and 7 bases on J, plus 14 bases between the germline ends. TCR CDR3 regions were amplified from genomic DNA by multiplex PCR using the deep immunoSEQ assay. For each cell subset, the extracted genomic DNA was distributed evenly across all wells of several immunoSEQ 96-well plates, and each plate served as one replicate. For sorted subsets, about 200 ng genomic DNA, equal to about 30,000 T cell genomes, was loaded into each replicate PCR. The purified libraries were quantified using a Qubit 3.0 fluorometer, sized with a Bioanalyzer 2100, and then quantified again using the KAPA Library Quantification kit. Each immunoSEQ 96-well plate was sequenced on its own single-read 150-cycle Illumina NextSeq 550 flow cell. Concerning the study's data processing: Because the immunoSEQ output included only junctional sequences and no quality scores, the filtering could not be the same as the filtering used for full-length reads. Sequences were annotated with PyIR, a Python wrapper for IgBLAST v1.9, and V/J genes and CDR3 were assigned using IMGT germline references. Reads with weak V/J assignments (E-value above 1e-6), missing CDR3, stop codons, out-of-frame junctions, or ambiguous translated residues were removed. V3J clonotypes were defined as sequences sharing an identical inferred V gene, J gene, and CDR3 amino acid sequence. Percentage overlap between repertoires was computed as shared unique clonotypes divided by the size of the smaller repertoire. Richness of each repertoire was evaluated using RTK rarefaction, the Chao1 estimator, and Recon v2.1 estimates of unobserved clonotypes. For all TCRbeta clonotypes obtained by the gDNA method from several donors, generation probabilities were computed with OLGA. Held by TCRdb, this immuneACCESS table contains in-frame sequences only and omits some clones. Under half of the omission traces to an unresolved V gene where checked; the cause of the rest is unknown. D and trimming come from the DNA, and the V and J calls and clone size come from that table. A total of around 1.5 million clones appear in this sample, about 98% of them only once. The ten top clones hold less than 0.55% of the sample.

The donors were healthy, HIV-negative adults with no recently reported acute infections or vaccinations. Only Caucasian adults living in Nashville, Tennessee, USA were represented among the donors. CD4+ T cells were enriched by magnetic negative selection; naive cells were then positively selected on CD45RA, and the negative fraction formed the memory subset. Blood was obtained by leukapheresis, after which PBMCs were separated by Ficoll-Histopaque density gradient centrifugation and cryopreserved in liquid nitrogen vapor phase. Analytical flow cytometry was used to check the purity and quantity of every magnetically sorted T cell population. From each sorted fraction, genomic DNA was isolated and quantified by UV absorbance on a Nanodrop 2000c. The full study reports these points: Incomplete sequencing was indicated by rarefaction of sorted-subset datasets, despite the large sequencing depth. Estimated clonotype richness was generally larger for naive than for memory subsets. Compared with non-shared clonotypes, the clonotypes found in all four sorted-subset donors had higher generation probabilities. Sharing across a few donors was observed for about 4.8% of naive CD4, over 3% of naive CD8, over 2% of memory CD4, and about 0.4% of memory CD8 clonotypes. Pairwise subsampling indicated that sequencing depth was expected to affect the degree of clonotype sharing among donors. Sampling was restricted to blood, and TCR repertoires in tissue are likely to differ from TCR repertoires in blood. Because the study included a small number of donors, the genetic and exposure-history diversity represented was limited.

Input material: naive CD4+ T cells sorted from blood. According to the study, the label for this sample's cell subset or site signals: CD45RA+ positively selected. Recombination joined TRBV9 with TRBJ1-3; TRBD1 could be the D gene, as 6 bases match. The clonotype originates from a man aged 30-40 years in good health. The CDR3 in this case is CASSESGVGNTIYF. In nucleotides, the sequence is TGTGCCAGCAGCGAATCAGGGGTTGGGAACACCATATATTTT.